This TCR beta chain was recorded in a study of T cells after yellow fever vaccination. Between the trimmed V and J ends, which lost 6 bases and 1 base, there was a span of 8 bases. The CDR3 is 13 amino acids. Germline CDR1 WNHNN, CDR2 SYGVQD (reference sequence). MiXCR, run by TCRdb on the 5' RACE reads, gives a single entry per CDR3 protein. The sample yields around 340,000 distinct CDR3 sequences, around 13% seen once. The receptor was isolated from a man younger than 35 who received the YFV17D yellow fever vaccine. This chain links TRBV10-1 with TRBJ2-3; D may be TRBD2 (5 bases). The starting material was CD4+ T cells sorted from PBMCs, obtained 15 days after the yellow fever booster vaccination. The DNA for the CDR3 is TGCGCCAGCAGGGCGGAGGGCACAGATACGCAGTATTTT. Protein: CASRAEGTDTQYF.